This TCR beta chain was profiled in a study of cytomegalovirus exposure and HLA in healthy donors (dated 2017 in TCRdb). Notes on the research overall: An earlier analysis of 550 to 700 of the donors reported approximately 270 Gb of sequence data and 100 million to 140 million unique TCR beta sequences from roughly 180 million T cells. Around 320 gigabases of sequencing data and approximately 84 million unique TCR sequences were included in an early release covering about 700 HLA-typed donors. Donor age, sex, ethnicity and CMV serostatus were collected together with the repertoire data. The aim of the study was to test whether cataloging public T cell receptors could identify signatures of past pathogen exposure. Every discovery cohort repertoire had been produced on one sequencing platform. A later analysis re-examined previously published TCR beta repertoires from roughly 720 donors and added high-resolution HLA genotyping to investigate patterns of TCR occurrence. Among approximately 370 genotyped donors of the cohort, an average of approximately 240,000 unique TCR beta nucleotide sequences was sequenced per donor, of which about 19% were non-productive. To predict cytomegalovirus infection status, the study brought together high-throughput TCR immunosequencing, statistical association of individual TCRs with disease status, and machine learning. Along with the roughly 610-subject first cohort, a separate validation cohort of 120 different subjects was used. Several DR-DQ haplotypes were handled as single units for association and clustering because linkage in the cohort was strong. Among the approximately 420 genotyped donors, roughly 80% belonged to the genetic ancestry cluster associated with self-reported Caucasian donors. In an earlier analysis of over 550 of the donors, high-throughput TCR beta sequencing was used to judge whether each TCR beta V gene segment behaved as functional or pseudogenic. The study profiled the T cell repertoires of 550 to 700 subjects by immunosequencing and related them to cytomegalovirus serostatus. Typing coverage differed by locus: A, B, C, DRB1 and DQB1 were typed in about 620-630 donors, DQA1 in about 550, DPA1 in 600 to 610, and DPB1 in 450 to 480. The later analysis used no new phenotypic data to find candidate immune exposures, relying instead on TCR beta sequences and their occurrence across donors. Class I and class II HLA loci were covered by the typing at four-digit resolution. Genome-wide SNP genotypes for about 65% of the roughly 670 donors were used in a later genetic analysis, which treated that subset as a discovery cohort.

A word on this clone: Which antigen it targets is not known. No much larger clonotype is one base removed from it; base qualities were not supplied.

The cohort comprised 666 healthy bone marrow donors. All cohort members were sampled while nominally healthy, although unrecorded immune exposures were likely present. The donor was CMV seronegative and belonged to the group of several hundred seronegative cohort members. Each donor provided a peripheral blood sample, and peripheral blood mononuclear cells were used for TCR beta sequencing. The Qiagen DNeasy Blood Extraction Kit was used to extract genomic DNA from the blood cell samples. The CDR3 holds 17 amino acids from the cysteine to the phenylalanine. CDR3 DNA only is kept here, 51 bases in frame from base 1. The germline V gene encodes CDR1 SGDLS and CDR2 YYNGEE. V has 4 bases trimmed and J has 3 bases trimmed; junction bases matching no gene number 12. Receptor amplification or capture employed the immunoSEQ multiplex PCR assay. A mixture of 60 forward primers for TCR Vbeta segments and 13 reverse primers for TCR Jbeta segments was used in the multiplex PCR. The CDR3 region of rearranged TCR beta genes was amplified from genomic DNA by a multiplex PCR assay. On the Illumina HiSeq System, the amplified TCR beta libraries were sequenced as 87-base-pair reads. The authors' pipeline ran thus. A later analysis counted approximately 74 million unique TCR beta chains across the 650 to 800 repertoires, and around 12 million of these chains were shared by at least two donors. A nearest-neighbor algorithm error-corrected the raw reads and collapsed the reads into unique sequences, merging closely related sequences to remove PCR and sequencing errors. V, D and J gene segments were assigned by aligning CDR3 sequences to IMGT reference sequences. For a sequence to be retained, a match of at least six nucleotides to both a V gene segment and a J gene segment was required. A rearrangement counted as productive if the CDR3 had no stop codons and remained in frame with V and J, and every other rearrangement counted as non-productive. CDR3 was defined according to IMGT convention as the region running from the second conserved V-encoded cysteine to the conserved J-encoded phenylalanine. In an earlier analysis of around 570 of the donors, sequences lacking an unambiguous match to a single V gene segment were excluded. In an earlier analysis of about 590 of the donors, a V segment was called functional when productive rearrangements were above 56.7%, and segregating when the standard deviation between donors exceeded 5%. A statistical classification framework was built to diagnose cytomegalovirus status from the catalog of TCR beta chain sequences. A later analysis assigned V and J genes by comparing TCR nucleotide sequences with IMGT/GENE-DB human TR gene sequences. Using the TCRdist pipeline, a later analysis assigned CDR3 sequences along with most-parsimonious VDJ recombination scenarios. A later analysis defined each TCR beta chain by its CDR3 amino acid sequence plus V-gene family, and excluded reads lacking a unique V-gene family. In a later analysis, approximately 590 highly shared, low-generation-probability nucleotide sequences were removed to address suspected cross-contamination and a sequencing artifact. In a later analysis, a clonal expansion index for each public chain was calculated from normalized within-repertoire ranks of inferred template counts. Generation probabilities in a later analysis came from a VDJ recombination model fitted to out-of-frame rearrangements, and those results were checked against IGoR. In a later analysis, TCR-TCR, TCR-HLA and TCR-CMV co-occurrence was scored with hypergeometric tests, and a repertoire-size bias correction was applied to TCR pairs. To estimate false discovery rates, a later analysis permuted the HLA or CMV assignments 20 times. In a later analysis, co-occurring TCRs were grouped with DBSCAN, and TCRdist sequence similarity was added when clustering was performed within HLA-allele-positive subsets. Repertoires with fewer than 30,000 or more than 120,000 public chains, plus five repertoires with anomalous nucleotide sharing, were excluded from co-occurrence clustering. TCRdb re-hosts the immuneACCESS table, in-frame sequences only. Its copies lack some clones; in the studies checked, an unresolved V gene accounts for under half of them, and the cause for the rest is not known. That table furnishes V, J and clone size, whereas the DNA furnished D and trimming. Across this sample there are some 130,000 clones, with approximately 80% seen only once. Approximately 2% of the sample comes from the top ten.

What the authors observed across the whole study: In vitro tests confirmed that a few of the cytomegalovirus-associated TCR beta chains recognize cytomegalovirus antigens. In the study, about 150 TCR beta chains were listed as associated with cytomegalovirus. An earlier analysis of 587 of the donors showed that most TCR beta V segments appeared in productive rearrangements either about 90% or about 30% of the time, which broadly matched IMGT annotations. CMV serostatus was the only immune exposure information available for the cohort. In a later genetic analysis, fewer N-insertions in productive TCRs were reported among donors in an Asian-associated ancestry cluster than the roughly 700-donor mean. A later analysis found that HLA-associated TCR beta chains were more clonally expanded and had lower generation probabilities than equally common non-associated chains. In a later analysis, the rate of TCR association differed among HLA loci, with DRB1 alleles having the most associated TCRs and HLA-C alleles having the fewest. The earlier analysis of nearly 600 of the donors excluded roughly 17 rarely observed V segments, including chromosome 9 orphons, because counts were too low. The 87-base-pair reads could not distinguish some IMGT-functional V segments, including TRBV6-2 and TRBV6-3, so those segments were excluded. Linkage disequilibrium might explain the correlated functional status among segregating V segments, but an unknown experimental factor could not be ruled out. Because HLA typing was unavailable for some donors at each locus, only the typed subset was used in association tests. A later genetic analysis associated a missense DCLRE1C variant with V-gene and J-gene trimming of TCR beta chains, and an independent cohort replicated the association. According to a later analysis, most CMV-associated TCR beta chains appeared to be HLA-restricted, and the HLA associations seemed to be driven largely by CMV exposure. Cytomegalovirus status was reported to be diagnosed by the classifier with high specificity and sensitivity in both the original and validation cohorts. Across donors, most TCR sequences were observed very rarely, whereas some public TCRs were present in many individuals. The presence/absence analyses assumed that sequencing depth was roughly uniform across donors, and that assumption may not be true. A later analysis associated about 17,000 TCR beta sequences with specific HLA alleles at a false discovery rate of 0.05. When HLA alleles, especially DR and DQ, strongly co-occurred, attributing TCR associations to individual alleles was difficult. According to a later analysis, parvovirus B19, influenza, CMV and Epstein-Barr virus appeared linked to several top co-occurrence clusters. A further reported finding was that TCR beta sequences accurately predicted the HLA-A and HLA-B alleles for most subjects in the first cohort. In this cohort, only TCR beta chains were sequenced, and detectable features were limited by the absence of alpha or paired-chain data. It was suggested by the authors that the approach could potentially be generalized to other disease states and immunological phenotypes. The sequencing pipeline was judged likely to have produced a cluster of highly shared sequence variants as a technical artifact.

Source material: PBMCs. The rearranged chain carries TRBV9 and TRBJ2-2, with 7 bases matching TRBD2. The source of this sequence is a man aged 30 to 45 in good health and CMV-seronegative. The bases are TGTGCCAGCAGCACCCCCCCTCAGACTAGCTACACCGGGGAGCTGTTTTTT. Translated, this gives CASSTPPQTSYTGELFF.